What follows are 12 T cell receptor beta chains derived from one specimen sequenced in a study of cytomegalovirus exposure and HLA in healthy donors. PCR primers comprised 60 Vbeta and 13 Jbeta primers. The protocol was immunoSEQ multiplex PCR, while the TCRdb copy is restricted to in-frame clones and leaves out a portion. The data contain roughly 61,000 clones, approximately 88% of them singletons. The specimen was PBMCs. The receptor source for this set is a man in his thirties or forties in good health and CMV-seropositive.

This clone was seen only a few times. V gene TRBV6-1 combines with J gene TRBJ1-6, with 10 bases that match TRBD1. The CDR3 runs to 18 residues. With 0 bases clipped from V and 9 bases from J, the junction kept 11 bases outside the gene matches. CDR1 and CDR2 (germline): MNHNS, SASEGT. CDR3 sequence (DNA): TGTGCCAGCAGTGAAGCGCGGGTGACAGGGGGCGACATTTCACCCCTCCACTTT. This codes for CASSEARVTGGDISPLHF.

The gene calls are TRBV29-1 and TRBJ1-1, with D uncertain. The germline gives CDR1 SQVTM, CDR2 ANQGSEA. CDR3 length: 13 amino acids. Trimming removed 4 bases at V and 0 bases at J, with 9 bases between. The CDR3 region is CSVVNSMNTEAFF. CDR3 DNA sequence: TGCAGCGTTGTAAACAGCATGAACACTGAAGCTTTCTTT.

This chain links TRBV2 with TRBJ2-5; maybe TRBD2 (6 bases). The tail of the sequence fits TRBJ2-7 better, so the J call may be wrong. Germline CDR1 is SNHLY and CDR2 is FYNNEI. This CDR3 contains 15 residues. CDR3 bases: TGTGCCAGTCAAGAGGGTCTAGCGAGCTCCTACGAGCAGTACTTC. Translating it yields CASQEGLASSYEQYF.

V gene TRBV2 combines with J gene TRBJ2-1; perhaps TRBD1 as D (6 bases). The CDR3 contains 14 residues. The germline gives CDR1 SNHLY, CDR2 FYNNEI. V was cut by 8 bases and J by 9 bases, with 20 bases left in between. The CDR3 sequence: CASRPRGSQSEQFF. The CDR3 region has the DNA TGTGCCAGCCGTCCGAGGGGGAGTCAGAGTGAGCAGTTCTTC.

This chain joins TRBV11-2 and TRBJ1-5; D is perhaps TRBD1 (5 bases). The germline V gene has CDR1 SGHAT and CDR2 FQNNGV. The CDR3 spans 15 residues. Between the trimmed V and J ends, which lost 5 bases and 0 bases, there was a span of 11 bases. The CDR3 is CASSLGHASNQPQHF. In DNA form, the CDR3 reads TGTGCCAGCAGCCTCGGACACGCTAGCAATCAGCCCCAGCATTTT. The variable domain in full, with the rest retrieved from reference TRBV11-2 and TRBJ1-5, is EAGVAQSPRYKIIEKRQSVAFWCNPISGHATLYWYQQILGQGPKLLIQFQNNGVVDDSQLPKDRFSAERLKGVDSTLKIQPAKLEDSAVYLCASSLGHASNQPQHFGDGTRLSIL.

This chain uses TRBV28 with TRBJ1-5, with unresolved D. Trimming left V 7 bases short and J 2 bases short, with 6 bases between. Looked up from germline, CDR1 is MDHEN and CDR2 is SYDVKM. This CDR3 is 12 amino acids long. The CDR3 here is CASTGGNQPQHF. The CDR3 nucleotides read TGTGCCAGCACCGGGGGCAATCAGCCCCAGCATTTT. Using reference TRBV28 and TRBJ1-5 for the parts outside the CDR3, the full variable domain is DVKVTQSSRYLVKRTGEKVFLECVQDMDHENMFWYRQDPGLGLRLIYFSYDVKMKEKGDIPEGYSVSREKKERFSLILESASTNQTSMYLCASTGGNQPQHFGDGTRLSIL.

The CDR3 coding sequence is TGTGCCAGCGGAGACTATCCTCAGCCCCAGCATTTT. Its protein product is CASGDYPQPQHF. V usage is TRBV6-5 and J usage is TRBJ1-5; D unclear. The V gene lost 8 bases and the J gene lost 6 bases, with 11 bases spanning the gap. The CDR3 has 12 residues. CDR1 is MNHEY and CDR2 is SVGAGI in the germline V gene.

The chain combines TRBV7-9 with TRBJ1-5, with D possibly being TRBD1 (6 bases). Germline V gene lookup returns CDR1 SEHNR and CDR2 FQNEAQ (reference sequence). This CDR3 comprises 16 residues. Trimming shortened V by 1 base and J by 6 bases, and 16 bases separated the two germline ends. The CDR3 region has the DNA TGTGCCAGCAGCTTAGGGGGGGGGCGTGTAGGTCAGCCCCAGCATTTT. It translates to CASSLGGGRVGQPQHF.

This sequence joins TRBV5-8 and TRBJ1-1; 7 bases match TRBD1. CDR1 is SGHTS and CDR2 is YDEGEE in the germline V gene. This CDR3 spans 13 amino acids. V dropped 5 bases and J dropped 8; count of bases not matched to a gene: 9. The CDR3: CASRTRTGYEAFF. DNA of the CDR3: TGTGCCAGCAGAACACGGACAGGATACGAAGCTTTCTTT.

A remark on this clone: At one of its ends the junction is not consistent with the germline gene, which may arise from a read error. The rearrangement links TRBV13 to TRBJ2-1; 8 nucleotides line up with TRBD1. This CDR3 is built from 16 residues. CDR1 PRHDT and CDR2 FYEKMQ come from the germline V gene (reference sequence). The CDR3 nucleotides are TGTGCCAGCAGCTTGACACACAGGGGGACCTACAATGGGCAGTTCTTC. This sequence encodes CASSLTHRGTYNGQFF.

V gene TRBV2 combines with J gene TRBJ2-7; TRBD2 agrees at 10 bases. J was trimmed by 2 bases and V by 0 bases; bases with no gene match: 4. This CDR3 has 16 residues. The germline gives CDR1 SNHLY, CDR2 FYNNEI. CDR3 nucleotides: TGTGCCAGCAGTGAAGCGCGAACTAGCGGGGCCTACGAGCAGTACTTC. This codes for CASSEARTSGAYEQYF.

The rearrangement links TRBV6-6 to TRBJ2-1, with TRBD2 as a possible D gene (6 bases). With 6 bases removed from V and 10 bases from J, the gap between germline ends came to 16 bases. CDR1 is MNHNY and CDR2 is SVGAGI in the germline V gene (reference sequence). This CDR3 is built from 13 residues. The CDR3 protein is CASSAKEGLEQFF. The CDR3 region has the DNA TGTGCCAGCAGCGCAAAGGAGGGCCTGGAGCAGTTCTTC.